The following is a T cell receptor beta chain sequence with its context. Its specific antigen is unknown. The sample holds no much larger clone one base away, and base qualities are not on file. This entry belongs to a study of T cell changes during pregnancy in multiple sclerosis (dated by TCRdb to about 2019). About the investigation overall: The study looked at changes in the T cell repertoire across pregnancy in women with multiple sclerosis.

Compared with germline, V lacks 2 bases and J lacks 5 bases; bases without a gene match: 0. Taken from cysteine to phenylalanine, the CDR3 has 13 residues. Here the CDR3 DNA is all that survives: 39 bases in frame from base 1. From the germline V gene (reference sequence), CDR1 is LNHDA and CDR2 is SQIVND. Receptor libraries were prepared by the immunoSEQ multiplex PCR assay. In its TCRdb copy, this immuneACCESS table keeps in-frame sequences only and misses some clones. Where compared with another copy, unresolved V genes explain less than half of these, and the others have no known cause. For this sample there are tens of thousands of clones; more than 90% appear just once. The top ten constitute just under 2% of the sample.

This specimen was peripheral blood, taken in the second trimester of pregnancy. The receptor chain draws on TRBV19 and TRBJ1-5; TRBD1 agrees with 7 junctional bases. This sequence originates from a female donor with multiple sclerosis, enrolled in a pregnancy study. CDR3 loop: CASSITGDQPQHF. The bases are TGTGCCAGTAGTATAACAGGGGATCAGCCCCAGCATTTT.